This section outlines one TCR beta chain sequence together with its context. What it binds is not known. This sample's time point: blood 4 weeks post-SBRT, at nephrectomy. The treatment was: 15 Gy SBRT to primary tumor, nephrectomy 4 weeks later. Nephrectomy followed 15 Gy stereotactic body radiation by 4 weeks. After SBRT, blood was collected at 2 and 4 weeks, plus baseline. Data came from immunoSEQ multiplex PCR; TCRdb stores just in-frame clones and leaves some out. The data contain about 83,000 clones, roughly 83% of them singletons. This specimen belongs to a study of radiation and T cells in renal cell carcinoma. Study outcomes and limitations: Without pretreatment biopsies, baseline tumor clonotype presence was undetermined.

From germline, CDR1 is MNHEY and CDR2 SVGAGI. The CDR3 sequence is 15 residues long. J lost 2 bases, V lost 6 bases, and 8 bases had no gene match. This TCR derives from a woman aged 55-70 years with renal cell carcinoma. The input for sequencing was blood, taken from a patient whose treatment included radiotherapy and nephrectomy. This chain links TRBV6-5 with TRBJ2-7; 9 bases fit TRBD1. The CDR3 coding sequence is TGTGCCAGCAGATACGGGACAGGGATTACCTACGAGCAGTACTTC. Its translation is CASRYGTGITYEQYF.